This T cell receptor beta chain was identified in a study of T cell responses to AZD1222 COVID-19 vaccine. Study-wide background: Whether given at about 4 or about 12 weeks, second doses were pooled.

The V end was cut by 7 bases, the J end by 0 bases, with 13 bases between. This CDR3 is 16 amino acids long. Germline V CDR1 and CDR2: SNHLY, FYNNEI. Comment on this clone: As yet, its antigen is unknown.

Sequencing used immunoSEQ multiplex PCR; TCRdb keeps in-frame clones, though not all of them. The sample consists of under 140,000 clones, about 90% of them appearing once. Study-level findings and limits: The donors showed a predominance of white British ancestry and of females, with possible underestimation of clonal diversity.

The rearrangement uses TRBV2 and TRBJ2-6, with D maybe TRBD1 (5 bases). This clonotype was sampled from an adult in good health. The specimen comprised peripheral blood, sampled on day 0 of AZD1222 vaccination. The CDR3 DNA sequence: TGTGCCAGCATCGGCAGGGTTCCCTCTGGGGCCAACGTCCTGACTTTC. Translated, it gives CASIGRVPSGANVLTF.